This T cell receptor (beta chain) came from a study of technical replicates of blood from several donors. The junction had 8 bases not matched to a gene; V was cut back by 8 bases and J by 2 bases. The CDR3 covers 14 residues. Germline V lookup: CDR1 SNHLY, CDR2 FYNNEI. Method: immunoSEQ multiplex PCR; TCRdb's copy keeps in-frame clones and lacks some. The repertoire holds tens of thousands of clones, with less than 97% as singletons. V gene TRBV2 combines with J gene TRBJ2-7; TRBD1 agrees at 8 bases. The TCR comes from a human donor in good health. The sequencing sample was made of T cells isolated from PBMCs. The CDR3 loop is CASVSGTGPYEQYF. The CDR3 DNA sequence: TGTGCCAGCGTATCCGGGACAGGACCCTACGAGCAGTACTTC.